The following is a TCR beta chain sequence with its context. Its cognate antigen is unknown. The treatment was: roughly ten-day PBMC culture with coronavirus spike peptide pools or control peptides (ViraFEST assay). After expanding antigen-specific T cells with peptide pools, ViraFEST sequenced their TCRs. Peptide pools at approximately 10 ug/ml and IL-2 at approximately 10 IU/ml were added to cultures of under 2.5 million PBMCs per well. CDR1 is KGHSH, CDR2 LQKENI, per germline. The V end was cut by 2 bases, the J end by 6 bases, with 15 bases between. The CDR3 sequence is 15 residues long. The source of the sample is a study of vaccination and CD4 T cells after COVID-19. Findings of the study overall: From a median of roughly 21 to 38, SARS-CoV-2-reactive clonotypes increased, though not significantly. A median of around 86% of reactive clones, in convalescent patients, became evident only post-vaccination.

The Oncomine TCR Beta short-read assay generated sequence data from the DNA of cultured CD4+ T cells. TCRdb re-called the PCR reads through MiXCR, storing one row per CDR3 protein. The sample lists approximately 8,500 distinct CDR3 sequences, 60% occurring once. This TCR was sampled from a human donor who had recovered from COVID-19. J is TRBJ2-3 and V is TRBV18, with D possibly being TRBD1 (7 bases). Material: CD4+ T cells from blood, cultured in vitro. CDR3 sequence: CASSPATGRIDTQYF. The DNA of the CDR3 is TGTGCCAGCTCACCAGCGACAGGGAGGATTGATACGCAGTATTTT.